This T cell receptor beta chain was observed in a study of regulatory T cells in long-lasting Graves disease. Overall study context: Antithyroid drug intake by newly diagnosed Graves' patients had lasted under 3 months.

Both iRepertoire HTBI primers and Arm-PCR of CDR3 regions were used to build the TCR beta libraries. MiXCR, applied by TCRdb to the multiplex PCR reads, yields one record per CDR3 protein. Among roughly 430,000 distinct CDR3 sequences listed, less than 20% were seen once. Germline lookup yields CDR1 MGHRA and CDR2 YSYEKL. V was pared by 2 bases and J by 3 bases, with 4 bases of the junction left unmatched. The CDR3 length is 17 residues. Study outcomes and limitations: Researchers examined only peripheral blood and not thyroid tissue.

Regarding time point: newly diagnosed GD, antithyroid drugs for less than 3 months. Generation of the TCR library employed RNA extracted from PBMCs. This clonotype has a handful of counts. What it recognizes is unknown. A further study also used this sample, focusing on T cells in Graves' hyperthyroidism and ophthalmopathy. From that second work: Uncontrolled infection, other autoimmune disease, pregnancy or lactation excluded patients. TCR CDR3 underwent first-round RT-PCR with the HTBI primer set.

The origin of this receptor is a woman younger than 45 with Graves disease. This rearrangement joins TRBV4-1 to TRBJ2-3; 14 positions match TRBD2. The sample consisted of peripheral blood mononuclear cells (PBMCs), taken at new diagnosis, from a patient treated with antithyroid drugs. The CDR3 region has the DNA TGCGCCAGCAGCCAACTTGGGACTAGCGGGAGTACAGATACGCAGTATTTT. Its translation is CASSQLGTSGSTDTQYF.